A single sample is the source of the 21 T cell receptor beta chains below, sequenced in a study of cytomegalovirus exposure and HLA in healthy donors. Amplification used 60 Vbeta primers and 13 Jbeta primers. Sequencing used immunoSEQ multiplex PCR; TCRdb keeps in-frame clones, though not all of them. The sample records about 150,000 clones, about 75% being singletons. Sequencing used PBMCs. The source is a man in his fifties or sixties in good health and CMV-seronegative.

The rearrangement links TRBV5-6 to TRBJ2-7; D may be TRBD2 (6 bases). The CDR3 contains 13 residues. Germline CDR1 reads SGHDT; CDR2 reads YYEEEE. Trimming shortened V by 0 bases and J by 5 bases, and 9 bases separated the two germline ends. The CDR3 reads CASSLGWGDEQYF. As DNA, the CDR3 is TGTGCCAGCAGCTTGGGTTGGGGGGACGAGCAGTACTTC. The whole variable domain, filled in from reference TRBV5-6 and TRBJ2-7, reads DAGVTQSPTHLIKTRGQQVTLRCSPKSGHDTVSWYQQALGQGPQFIFQYYEEEERQRGNFPDRFSGHQFPNYSSELNVNALLLGDSALYLCASSLGWGDEQYFGPGTRLTVT.

The chain employs TRBV7-3 and TRBJ2-1, with TRBD1 identical over 9 bases. V gave up 5 bases and J gave up 5 bases; unmatched junction bases: 7. Germline CDR1 and CDR2: SGHTA and FQGTGA. The CDR3 extends over 15 amino acids. The CDR3 is CASSTGTGFDNEQFF. In DNA form, the CDR3 reads TGTGCCAGCAGCACAGGGACAGGGTTCGACAATGAGCAGTTCTTC.

This clone was picked up a small number of times. The chain is built from TRBV11-2 and TRBJ1-1; tentatively, D is TRBD1 (5 bases). Germline CDR1 reads SGHAT; CDR2 reads FQNNGV. The germline V and J ends were trimmed by 4 bases and 3 bases, with 12 bases remaining between them. This CDR3 spans 14 amino acids. This chain's CDR3 is CASSSNPGDTEAFF. CDR3 nucleotide sequence: TGTGCCAGCAGCTCCAACCCGGGGGACACTGAAGCTTTCTTT.

In this sample, this clone turned up a few times. The J gene is TRBJ1-1, the V gene TRBV4-1; TRBD1 aligns across 7 bases. V was pared by 1 base and J by 6 bases, with 17 bases of the junction left unmatched. Germline V gene data show CDR1 as MGHRA and CDR2 as YSYEKL. The CDR3 length is 18 residues. Written as DNA, the CDR3 is TGCGCCAGCAGCCAAGTGGGGGGAACGGTCAGGGGGATGGCTGAAGCTTTCTTT. It encodes CASSQVGGTVRGMAEAFF.

This chain's CDR3 is CASSQESGSTDTQYF. The CDR3 DNA reads TGCGCCAGCAGCCAAGAATCGGGTTCCACAGATACGCAGTATTTT. The chain carries TRBV4-1 and TRBJ2-3; unclear D gene. Germline CDR1 MGHRA, CDR2 YSYEKL. The CDR3 runs 15 residues. Trimming took off 0 bases at V and 2 bases at J, with 9 bases between the two ends.

The chain uses TRBV5-1 and TRBJ1-1; TRBD1 aligns across 8 bases. The germline CDR1 and CDR2 sequences are SGHRS and YFSETQ. V lost 3 bases and J lost 4; bases outside the gene matches: 2. This CDR3 contains 13 residues. This CDR3 reads CASSSDRATEAFF. The CDR3 bases are TGCGCCAGCAGCTCGGACAGGGCCACTGAAGCTTTCTTT.

V gene TRBV4-3 combines with J gene TRBJ1-1; tentatively, D is TRBD1 (6 bases). Germline V CDR1 and CDR2: LGHNA, YSLEER. Trimming stripped 5 bases from V and 0 bases from J, with 16 bases between. This CDR3 has 16 residues. CDR3 sequence: CASSLQGGELNTEAFF. The CDR3 DNA reads TGCGCCAGCAGCTTACAGGGTGGGGAATTGAACACTGAAGCTTTCTTT.

The CDR3 sequence is CASSPRTSGGYEQYF. Here the CDR3 DNA reads TGTGCCAGCAGCCCTCGGACTAGCGGGGGCTACGAGCAGTACTTC. The rearrangement links TRBV9 to TRBJ2-7, with TRBD2 matching over 13 bases. This CDR3 region has 15 residues. Germline V gene lookup returns CDR1 SGDLS and CDR2 YYNGEE. V shed 4 bases and J 3 bases; nucleotides not matched to a gene: 4.

Comments on this clone: Sequence at one end of the junction differs from germline and may be a read error. The chain employs TRBV7-3 and TRBJ2-7; D is ambiguous. Looked up from germline, CDR1 is SGHTA and CDR2 is FQGTGA. The CDR3 has 8 amino acids. The CDR3 DNA is TGTGCCAGCAGCTCTTCGAGCTTC. It yields the protein CASSSSSF.

This clone has only one observation. The genes are TRBV9 and TRBJ2-1, with 11 positions matching TRBD2. The germline CDR1 and CDR2 sequences are SGDLS and YYNGEE. This CDR3 has 13 amino acids. V dropped 5 bases and J dropped 7; count of bases not matched to a gene: 2. In DNA form, the CDR3 reads TGTGCCAGCAGTCTAGCGGGAGGAAATGAGCAGTTCTTC. Translation: CASSLAGGNEQFF.

This clone was seen a handful of times. V is TRBV5-1 and J is TRBJ1-1; D is undetermined. Trimming removed 1 base at V and 1 base at J, with 17 bases between. Germline lookup yields CDR1 SGHRS and CDR2 YFSETQ. This CDR3 has 17 residues. The CDR3 DNA reads TGCGCCAGCAGCTTGAGTAGTCCCCCGGGAAAGAACACTGAAGCTTTCTTT. Its protein product is CASSLSSPPGKNTEAFF. The full variable domain, rest sourced from reference TRBV5-1 and TRBJ1-1, is KAGVTQTPRYLIKTRGQQVTLSCSPISGHRSVSWYQQTPGQGLQFLFEYFSETQRNKGNFPGRFSGRQFSNSRSEMNVSTLELGDSALYLCASSLSSPPGKNTEAFFGQGTRLTVV.

This chain connects TRBV7-2 to TRBJ2-2; 9 nucleotides match TRBD2. The germline V gene encodes CDR1 SGHTA and CDR2 FQGNSA. V lost 3 bases to trimming and J lost 2 bases; unmatched junction nucleotides: 7. The CDR3 runs to 17 residues. In DNA, the CDR3 is TGTGCCAGCAGCTTTTTGACTAGCGGTACTAACACCGGGGAGCTGTTTTTT. Translated, it gives CASSFLTSGTNTGELFF. Using reference TRBV7-2 and TRBJ2-2 for the parts outside the CDR3, the full variable domain is GAGVSQSPSNKVTEKGKDVELRCDPISGHTALYWYRQSLGQGLEFLIYFQGNSAPDKSGLPSDRFSAERTGGSVSTLTIQRTQQEDSAVYLCASSFLTSGTNTGELFFGEGSRLTVL.

There are a few counts of this clone. The rearrangement uses TRBV18 and TRBJ1-4; possibly TRBD1 for D (5 bases). This CDR3 is 17 amino acids long. Germline V gives CDR1 KGHSH, CDR2 LQKENI. Trimming stripped 3 bases from V and 1 base from J, with 15 bases between. The CDR3 protein is CASSPNKGELTNEKLFF. CDR3 DNA sequence: TGTGCCAGCTCACCCAACAAAGGGGAACTAACTAATGAAAAACTGTTTTTT.

The chain combines TRBV9 with TRBJ2-7; TRBD2 agrees at 12 bases. This CDR3 region has 16 residues. The germline CDR1 and CDR2 sequences are SGDLS and YYNGEE. Trimming at V came to 0 bases and at J to 6 bases, leaving 7 bases not matched to a gene. The CDR3 reads CASSVARTSGTSEQYF. CDR3 DNA: TGTGCCAGCAGCGTAGCTAGGACTAGCGGGACGTCCGAGCAGTACTTC.

This clone has a single count. The rearrangement uses TRBV15 and TRBJ2-5; no definite D call. V was pared by 0 bases and J by 1 base, with 9 bases between. The CDR3 extends over 15 amino acids. Germline lookup yields CDR1 LNHNV and CDR2 YYDKDF (reference sequence). The CDR3 coding sequence is TGTGCCACCAGCAGAGATCGACGGAGCCAAGAGACCCAGTACTTC. Translating it yields CATSRDRRSQETQYF.

The V call is TRBV6-5, the J call TRBJ2-1; weak D call: TRBD2 (6 bases). The CDR3 has 12 residues. With 6 bases removed from V and 10 bases from J, the gap between germline ends came to 13 bases. Germline V gene lookup returns CDR1 MNHEY and CDR2 SVGAGI. This CDR3 is CASSWRAGEQFF. Here the CDR3 DNA reads TGTGCCAGCAGCTGGAGGGCAGGGGAGCAGTTCTTC.

J is TRBJ2-2 and V is TRBV23-1; D remains unclear. TRBV23-1 belongs to the ORF category, with a function that is uncertain. The CDR3 has 12 residues. With 2 bases removed from V and 7 bases from J, the gap between germline ends came to 5 bases. CDR3 region: CASSQPGGELFF. CDR3 nucleotide sequence: TGCGCCAGCAGTCAACCCGGCGGGGAGCTGTTTTTT.

This chain joins TRBV4-1 and TRBJ1-4; 7 bases fit TRBD1. The ends lost 5 bases at V and 7 bases at J; junction bases unmatched: 10. The CDR3 consists of 15 residues. CDR1 is MGHRA, CDR2 YSYEKL, per germline. DNA for the CDR3: TGCGCCAGCAGCTCGGGACAGAGTGATGGTGAAAAACTGTTTTTT. Encoded protein: CASSSGQSDGEKLFF.

This chain uses TRBV27 with TRBJ2-1; 8 nucleotides line up with TRBD1. There are 15 residues in the CDR3. V dropped 3 bases and J dropped 3; count of bases not matched to a gene: 4. CDR1 and CDR2 from the germline V gene are MNHEY and SMNVEV (reference sequence). CDR3 bases: TGTGCCAGCAGTTTCGACAGGGGTGGCTACAATGAGCAGTTCTTC. It translates to CASSFDRGGYNEQFF.

This clone occurred a few times. The genes are TRBV27 and TRBJ1-1; D perhaps matches TRBD1 (5 bases). The germline V and J ends were trimmed by 5 bases and 7 bases, with 23 bases remaining between them. The CDR3 consists of 16 residues. Germline V lookup: CDR1 MNHEY, CDR2 SMNVEV (reference sequence). The CDR3 DNA sequence: TGTGCCAGCAGTCCGCGGATAGCCCTGGGGCCTCATGAAGCTTTCTTT. This sequence encodes CASSPRIALGPHEAFF.

This clone was picked up a small number of times. This chain uses TRBV7-9 with TRBJ2-1; 11 nucleotides agree with TRBD2. CDR3 length: 14 amino acids. Germline loops: CDR1 SEHNR, CDR2 FQNEAQ (reference sequence). The V gene end was trimmed by 5 bases and the J gene end by 7 bases; junction bases not matched to a gene: 4. DNA of the CDR3: TGTGCCAGCAGCCCGACTAGCGGGAAGAATGAGCAGTTCTTC. Translation: CASSPTSGKNEQFF.